Listed here are 24 T cell receptor beta chains from one sample, sequenced in a study of OX40 agonist ivuxolimab in advanced cancers. The library was prepared using the immunoSEQ multiplex PCR assay. TCRdb's version of the immuneACCESS table is confined to in-frame rearrangements and falls short of the full clone set. An unresolved V gene accounts for under half of the shortfall where checked; the remainder is of unknown origin. For this sample the table gives several thousand clones, of which approximately 70% were detected only once. Of the sample, roughly 60% falls within the top ten clones. Sequences were derived from CD4+ or CD8+ T cells sorted from blood, sampled in a trial of the OX40 agonist ivuxolimab. The receptors were gathered from an adult with an advanced solid tumor such as melanoma, head and neck, liver or kidney cancer.

This sequence joins TRBV19 and TRBJ2-3, with D possibly TRBD1 on 6 matching bases. The germline V gene encodes CDR1 LNHDA and CDR2 SQIVND (reference sequence). The V end was cut by 9 bases, the J end by 2 bases, with 12 bases between. The CDR3 is 13 residues long. The CDR3 nucleotides are TGTGCCAGCGTATACAGGGACACAGATACGCAGTATTTT. Protein: CASVYRDTDTQYF.

The chain couples TRBV7-6 to TRBJ2-6; 10 bases fit TRBD2. Looked up from germline, CDR1 is SGHVS and CDR2 is FNYEAQ. V was pared by 0 bases and J by 4 bases, with 18 bases of the junction left unmatched. The CDR3 is 22 residues long. CDR3 protein: CASSLADFGAGGPAGGANVLTF. The DNA of the CDR3 is TGTGCCAGCAGCTTAGCGGATTTCGGAGCGGGAGGGCCGGCAGGAGGGGCCAACGTCCTGACTTTC.

This chain joins TRBV13 and TRBJ2-7; TRBD2 aligns across 14 bases. Per the germline V gene, CDR1 is PRHDT and CDR2 is FYEKMQ (reference sequence). This CDR3 is built from 18 residues. With 4 bases clipped from V and 7 bases from J, the junction kept 15 bases outside the gene matches. The CDR3 nucleotides are TGTGCCAGCAGCTCGCGTGGGGGGACTAGCGGGAGAGTAAGAGAGCAGTACTTC. Translating it yields CASSSRGGTSGRVREQYF.

The gene calls are TRBV7-7 and TRBJ2-5, with D possibly matching TRBD1 (5 bases). This CDR3 has 17 residues. Trimming pared 4 bases from V and 2 bases from J, leaving 20 bases between. Per the germline V gene, CDR1 is SSHAT and CDR2 is FNYEAQ (reference sequence). The CDR3, as DNA: TGTGCCAGCAGCTCCCCACCGGTACAGGCACCTCAAGAGACCCAGTACTTC. It specifies CASSSPPVQAPQETQYF. Using reference TRBV7-7 and TRBJ2-5 for the parts outside the CDR3, the full variable domain is GAGVSQSPRYKVTKRGQDVTLRCDPISSHATLYWYQQALGQGPEFLTYFNYEAQPDKSGLPSDRFSAERPEGSISTLTIQRTEQRDSAMYRCASSSPPVQAPQETQYFGPGTRLLVL.

This clone came up a few times. CDR3 sequence: CASSLAGRLQYF. The CDR3 DNA follows: TGTGCCAGCAGCCTGGCAGGGAGACTGCAGTATTTT. The genes are TRBV11-2 and TRBJ2-3; D is perhaps TRBD1 or TRBD2 (5 bases each). Germline-derived CDR1 and CDR2 are SGHAT and FQNNGV. This CDR3 contains 12 residues. V gave up 5 bases and J gave up 11 bases, with 14 bases separating them.

This clone has only a few counts. The V gene is TRBV9, the J gene TRBJ2-5, with 7 bases aligning to TRBD2. The length of the CDR3 is 15 residues. V trimming: 0 bases; J trimming: 5 bases; junction bases outside the gene matches: 7. Germline V lookup: CDR1 SGDLS, CDR2 YYNGEE. The CDR3 nucleotides read TGTGCCAGCAGCGTAGGGTTCGGGGGGATGGAGACCCAGTACTTC. Amino acids: CASSVGFGGMETQYF.

The chain employs TRBV29-1 and TRBJ2-4, with a tentative D call TRBD1 (5 bases). Trimming took off 7 bases at V and 4 bases at J, with 20 bases between the two ends. CDR1 and CDR2 from the germline V gene are SQVTM and ANQGSEA. The CDR3 spans 15 residues. The CDR3 nucleotides are TGCAGCGCCCGTATAACCCGACAGTTAAAAAACATTCAGTACTTC. Protein product: CSARITRQLKNIQYF.

As DNA, the CDR3 is TGTGCCAGCAGCTTAGATACCTCCGAGCAGTACTTC. Its protein is CASSLDTSEQYF. The chain links TRBV7-8 to TRBJ2-7; the D is unclear. V lost 1 base and J lost 6, with 7 bases in between. The CDR3 covers 12 residues. Germline loops: CDR1 SGHVS, CDR2 FQNEAQ.

This clone was observed once. The chain links TRBV2 to TRBJ1-5; no clear D gene. The CDR3 is 15 residues long. CDR1 is SNHLY and CDR2 is FYNNEI in the germline V gene. V dropped 1 base and J dropped 4 bases, with 11 bases sitting between them. CDR3 DNA sequence: TGTGCCAGCAGTGAAGTAAGGCAGTTTAATCAGCCCCAGCATTTT. This gives the protein CASSEVRQFNQPQHF.

V gene TRBV6-9 combines with J gene TRBJ1-2; D not certain. The germline V and J ends were trimmed by 8 bases and 1 base, with 11 bases remaining between them. Germline V lookup: CDR1 MNHGY, CDR2 SVAAGI. This CDR3 is built from 13 residues. The CDR3 DNA is TGTGCCAGCTGTGGAGGGCTTAACTATGGCTACACCTTC. Residues: CASCGGLNYGYTF.

The chain combines TRBV21-1 with TRBJ2-7; the DNA was not compared with TRBD1, the D call given in the table. TRBV21-1 is recorded as a pseudogene. The CDR3 has 17 residues. The CDR3 DNA follows: TGTGCCAGCAGCAAAGAGGTGTGGGGGCCGCCAGAGTGCGAGCAGTACTTC. As protein: CASSKEVWGPPECEQYF.

This sequence joins TRBV9 and TRBJ2-3; possible D gene TRBD2, 5 bases. The germline V gene encodes CDR1 SGDLS and CDR2 YYNGEE. The CDR3 spans 14 residues. V shed 3 bases and J shed 8 bases, with 16 bases lying between them. The CDR3: CASSAQKVRGTQYF. CDR3 DNA sequence: TGTGCCAGCAGCGCCCAGAAAGTCCGGGGTACGCAGTATTTT.

The CDR3 nucleotides are TGTGCCAGCAGCCCGGACGGCTACGAGCAGTACTTC. Translating it yields CASSPDGYEQYF. J is TRBJ2-7 and V is TRBV7-9; no clear D gene. Germline CDR1 is SEHNR and CDR2 is FQNEAQ (reference sequence). The CDR3 is 12 residues long. V lost 5 bases, J lost 3 bases, and 8 bases lay in between.

The rearrangement uses TRBV30 and TRBJ2-2; D not certain. The V end lost 0 bases, the J end lost 6 bases, and 8 bases lay between the germline ends. The CDR3 consists of 13 residues. CDR1 is GTSNPN, CDR2 SVGIG, per germline (reference sequence). The CDR3 protein is CAWSVQTSGELFF. Written as DNA, the CDR3 is TGTGCCTGGAGTGTACAGACGTCCGGGGAGCTGTTTTTT.

The V and J genes are TRBV5-8 and TRBJ1-1, with D possibly being TRBD1 (6 bases). V was cut by 3 bases and J by 5 bases, with 17 bases left in between. Looked up from germline, CDR1 is SGHTS and CDR2 is YDEGEE. This CDR3 is built from 15 residues. CDR3 DNA: TGTGCCAGCAGCTCTACAGGACAGTGGTGGACTGAAGCTTTCTTT. It is translated as CASSSTGQWWTEAFF.

The rearrangement links TRBV15 to TRBJ1-6; tentative D call: TRBD1 (6 bases). V was trimmed by 7 bases and J by 8 bases, leaving 12 bases between them. From germline, CDR1 is LNHNV and CDR2 YYDKDF (reference sequence). The CDR3 is 13 residues long. CDR3 nucleotide sequence: TGTGCCACCACTCAGGGGAGTTATTCACCCCTCCACTTT. It encodes CATTQGSYSPLHF. Looking up the rest from reference TRBV15 and TRBJ1-6 gives the full variable domain: DAMVIQNPRYQVTQFGKPVTLSCSQTLNHNVMYWYQQKSSQAPKLLFHYYDKDFNNEADTPDNFQSRRPNTSFCFLDIRSPGLGDTAMYLCATTQGSYSPLHFGNGTRLTVT.

This sequence joins TRBV30 and TRBJ1-1; the D is unclear. The ends were cut back, 3 bases at V and 1 base at J, with 6 bases in the middle. Looked up from germline, CDR1 is GTSNPN and CDR2 is SVGIG (reference sequence). The CDR3 runs 12 residues. The CDR3 DNA is TGTGCCTGGAGAGGAGCGAACACTGAAGCTTTCTTT. It yields the protein CAWRGANTEAFF.

The chain is built from TRBV18 and TRBJ2-2; no firm D call. The germline V gene encodes CDR1 KGHSH and CDR2 LQKENI. This CDR3 contains 15 residues. V lost 8 bases and J lost 0, with 13 bases in between. The CDR3 bases are TGTGCCAGCACCTTGACGAACGCGAACACCGGGGAGCTGTTTTTT. This encodes CASTLTNANTGELFF. The full variable domain, in which reference TRBV18 and TRBJ2-2 provide the parts outside the CDR3, is NAGVMQNPRHLVRRRGQEARLRCSPMKGHSHVYWYRQLPEEGLKFMVYLQKENIIDESGMPKERFSAEFPKEGPSILRIQQVVRGDSAAYFCASTLTNANTGELFFGEGSRLTVL.

The chain recombines TRBV7-9 with TRBJ2-1, with 8 bases that match TRBD1. CDR1 is SEHNR and CDR2 is FQNEAQ in the germline V gene (reference sequence). CDR3 length: 15 amino acids. Trimming took 4 bases from V and 5 from J; bases not matched to a gene: 7. The DNA for the CDR3 is TGTGCCAGCAGCTCGAGAGGACAGGGAGACAATGAGCAGTTCTTC. Translated, it gives CASSSRGQGDNEQFF.

This sequence joins TRBV6-5 and TRBJ2-1, with 7 bases lining up with TRBD2. V lost 6 bases to trimming and J lost 6 bases; unmatched junction nucleotides: 2. Germline V CDR1 and CDR2: MNHEY, SVGAGI. The CDR3 has 12 amino acids. CDR3 DNA sequence: TGTGCCAGCAGGCTAGCGGCCAATGAGCAGTTCTTC. Translation: CASRLAANEQFF.

The gene calls are TRBV9 and TRBJ2-3; TRBD2 might be the D (5 bases). With 0 bases removed from V and 2 bases from J, the gap between germline ends came to 13 bases. Germline values: CDR1 SGDLS, CDR2 YYNGEE. The CDR3 length is 16 residues. This chain's CDR3 is CASSVGGMRVTDTQYF. CDR3 nucleotides: TGTGCCAGCAGCGTAGGTGGCATGAGGGTCACAGATACGCAGTATTTT.

The chain uses TRBV6-9 and TRBJ1-1, with a possible D match to TRBD1 (6 bases). There are 11 residues in the CDR3. V was clipped by 4 bases and J by 8 bases, with 8 bases between them. Germline lookup yields CDR1 MNHGY and CDR2 SVAAGI. CDR3 sequence reads: CASSFGTEAFF. DNA of the CDR3: TGTGCCAGCAGTTTTGGGACAGAAGCTTTCTTT.

The V call is TRBV7-9, the J call TRBJ2-5; 9 bases map to TRBD1. The V gene's germline CDR1 is SEHNR and CDR2 FQNEAQ (reference sequence). This CDR3 has 15 residues. Trimming cost V 3 bases and J 5 bases; bases outside gene matches: 7. The CDR3: CASSLAGTGLETQYF. In nucleotides, the CDR3 is TGTGCCAGCAGCTTGGCCGGGACAGGGTTGGAGACCCAGTACTTC.

The chain joins TRBV11-3 to TRBJ2-7, with a possible D match to TRBD1 (5 bases). CDR1 is SGHNT, CDR2 YENEEA, per germline. Deletions cut 10 bases from V and 2 bases from J, with 15 bases between. This CDR3 contains 13 residues. The CDR3 reads CATLRTGAYEQYF. DNA of the CDR3: TGTGCCACTCTCCGTACAGGAGCCTACGAGCAGTACTTC.